Sequencing of this TCR beta chain was carried out in a study of blood T cell repertoires in COVID-19. As for the study in general: Nucleic acid was either cDNA or gDNA, and it came from T cells, B-cell-depleted T cells, or PBMCs.

Germline assignment: CDR1 SGHTA and CDR2 FQGTGA. V was cut by 2 bases and J by 7 bases, with 9 bases left in between. The CDR3 spans 13 residues. Original handling: Amplified reference gene primers provided the basis for estimating nucleated cell counts. Sequenced by immunoSEQ multiplex PCR; TCRdb stores in-frame clones only, minus some. The V and J calls and clone size are taken from that table; D and trimming were inferred from the DNA. Here the sample spans around 80,000 clones, roughly four fifths being singletons. The rearrangement joins TRBV7-3 to TRBJ2-1; weak D call: TRBD2 (5 bases). Source material: peripheral blood. The source is a human donor in a cohort sampled during active COVID-19. CDR3: CASSLLGANEQFF. The CDR3 DNA follows: TGTGCCAGCAGCTTATTGGGAGCGAATGAGCAGTTCTTC.